The T cell receptor (beta chain) described here comes from a study of identifying expanded T cells in peripheral blood. Trimming took 0 bases from V and 2 from J; bases not matched to a gene: 4. The CDR3 contains 15 residues. Germline V lookup: CDR1 SGDLS, CDR2 YYNGEE. The protocol was immunoSEQ multiplex PCR, while the TCRdb copy is restricted to in-frame clones and leaves out a portion. The sample shows 70,000 to 100,000 clones, approximately 84% of them seen only once. The chain recombines TRBV9 with TRBJ2-7, with TRBD1 identical over 8 bases. Specimen: blood. The receptor's source is a person between 18 and 75 years old in good health. The CDR3 loop reads CASSVGGTGPYEQYF. CDR3 DNA: TGTGCCAGCAGCGTAGGGGGGACAGGCCCCTACGAGCAGTACTTC.